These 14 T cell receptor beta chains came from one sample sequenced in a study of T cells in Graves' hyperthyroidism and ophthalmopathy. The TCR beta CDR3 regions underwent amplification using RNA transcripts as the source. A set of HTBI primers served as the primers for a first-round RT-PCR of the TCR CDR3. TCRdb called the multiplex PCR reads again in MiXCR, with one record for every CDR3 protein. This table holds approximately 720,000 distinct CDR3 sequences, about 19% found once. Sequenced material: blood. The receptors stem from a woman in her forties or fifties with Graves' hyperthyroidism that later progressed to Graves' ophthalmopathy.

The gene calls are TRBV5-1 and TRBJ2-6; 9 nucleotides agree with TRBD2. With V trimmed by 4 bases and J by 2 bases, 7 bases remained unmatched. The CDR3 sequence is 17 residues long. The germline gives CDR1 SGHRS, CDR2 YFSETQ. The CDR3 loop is CASSNGLANAGANVLTF. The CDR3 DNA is TGCGCCAGCAGCAACGGACTAGCGAACGCTGGGGCCAACGTCCTGACTTTC.

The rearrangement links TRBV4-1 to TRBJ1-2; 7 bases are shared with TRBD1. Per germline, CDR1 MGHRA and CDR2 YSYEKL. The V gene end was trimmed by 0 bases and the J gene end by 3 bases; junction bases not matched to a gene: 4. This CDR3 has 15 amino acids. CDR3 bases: TGCGCCAGCAGCCAAGAGGACAGGTTCGACTATGGCTACACCTTC. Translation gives CASSQEDRFDYGYTF.

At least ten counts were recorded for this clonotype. DNA for the CDR3: TGCGCCAGCAGCTCGACTAGCGGGGGGGCCGCCGGGGAGCTGTTTTTT. Translation gives CASSSTSGGAAGELFF. The chain joins TRBV5-1 to TRBJ2-2, with TRBD2 identical over 14 bases. The CDR3 is made up of 16 amino acids. After removal of 3 bases from V and 6 bases from J, the junction contained 4 bases not matched to a gene. The germline gives CDR1 SGHRS, CDR2 YFSETQ. Based on the CDR3 plus reference TRBV5-1 and TRBJ2-2, the full variable domain is KAGVTQTPRYLIKTRGQQVTLSCSPISGHRSVSWYQQTPGQGLQFLFEYFSETQRNKGNFPGRFSGRQFSNSRSEMNVSTLELGDSALYLCASSSTSGGAAGELFFGEGSRLTVL.

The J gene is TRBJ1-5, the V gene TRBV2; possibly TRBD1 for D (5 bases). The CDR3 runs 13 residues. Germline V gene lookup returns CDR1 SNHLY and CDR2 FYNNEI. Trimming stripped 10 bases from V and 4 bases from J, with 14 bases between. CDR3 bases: TGTGCCACCCAAGTGGAGGGGAATCAGCCCCAGCATTTT. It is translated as CATQVEGNQPQHF.

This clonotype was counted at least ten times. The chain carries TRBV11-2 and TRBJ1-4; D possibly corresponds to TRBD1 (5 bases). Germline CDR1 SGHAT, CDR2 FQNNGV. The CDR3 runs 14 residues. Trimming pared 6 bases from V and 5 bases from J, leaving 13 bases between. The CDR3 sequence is CASRLGQINEKLFF. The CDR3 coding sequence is TGTGCCAGCAGGTTGGGGCAGATCAATGAAAAACTGTTTTTT.

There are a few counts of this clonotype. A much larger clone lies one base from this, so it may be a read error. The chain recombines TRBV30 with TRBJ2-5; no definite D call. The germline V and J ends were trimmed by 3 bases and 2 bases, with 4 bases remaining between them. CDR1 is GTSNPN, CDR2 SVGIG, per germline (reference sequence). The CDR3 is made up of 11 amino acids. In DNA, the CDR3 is TGTGCCTGGAGACAGCAAGAGACCCAGTACTTC. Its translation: CAWRQQETQYF.

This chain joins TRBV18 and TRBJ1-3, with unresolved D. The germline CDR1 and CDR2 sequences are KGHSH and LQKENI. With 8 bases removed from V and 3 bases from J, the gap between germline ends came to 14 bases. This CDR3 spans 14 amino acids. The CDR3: CASLLSGDGNTIYF. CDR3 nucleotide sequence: TGTGCCAGCCTCCTTTCTGGGGATGGAAACACCATATATTTT.

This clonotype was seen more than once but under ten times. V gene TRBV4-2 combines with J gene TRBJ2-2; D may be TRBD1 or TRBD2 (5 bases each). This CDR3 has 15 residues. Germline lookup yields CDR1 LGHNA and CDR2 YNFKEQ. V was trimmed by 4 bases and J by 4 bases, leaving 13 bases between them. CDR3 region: CASSLRSGTTGELFF. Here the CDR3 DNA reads TGTGCCAGCAGCCTCCGTTCAGGGACCACCGGGGAGCTGTTTTTT.

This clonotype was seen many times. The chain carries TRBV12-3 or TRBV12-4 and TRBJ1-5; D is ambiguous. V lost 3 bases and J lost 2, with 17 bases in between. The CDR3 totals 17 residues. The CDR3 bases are TGTGCCAGCAGTTTCAACGGAGGGAAGTCCGGCAATCAGCCCCAGCATTTT. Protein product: CASSFNGGKSGNQPQHF.

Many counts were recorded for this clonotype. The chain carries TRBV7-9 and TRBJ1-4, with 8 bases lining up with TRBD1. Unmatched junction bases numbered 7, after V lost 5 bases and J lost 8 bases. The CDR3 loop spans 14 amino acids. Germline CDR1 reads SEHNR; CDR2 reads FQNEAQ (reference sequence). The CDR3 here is CASSQGQGREKLFF. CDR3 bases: TGTGCCAGCAGCCAAGGACAGGGCCGGGAAAAACTGTTTTTT.

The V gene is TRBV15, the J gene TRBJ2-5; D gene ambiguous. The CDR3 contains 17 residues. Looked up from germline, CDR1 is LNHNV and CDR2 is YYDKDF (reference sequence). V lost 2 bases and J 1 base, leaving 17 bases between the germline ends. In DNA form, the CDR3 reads TGTGCCACCAGCAGATCCGTTTTTGAAATAGGCCAAGAGACCCAGTACTTC. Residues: CATSRSVFEIGQETQYF. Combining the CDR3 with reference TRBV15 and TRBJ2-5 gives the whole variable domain DAMVIQNPRYQVTQFGKPVTLSCSQTLNHNVMYWYQQKSSQAPKLLFHYYDKDFNNEADTPDNFQSRRPNTSFCFLDIRSPGLGDTAMYLCATSRSVFEIGQETQYFGPGTRLLVL.

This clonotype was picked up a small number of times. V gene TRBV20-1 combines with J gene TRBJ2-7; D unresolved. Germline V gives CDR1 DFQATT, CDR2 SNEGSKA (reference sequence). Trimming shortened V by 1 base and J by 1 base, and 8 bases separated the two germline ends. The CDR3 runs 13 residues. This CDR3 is CSARAKGSYEQYF. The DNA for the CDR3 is TGCAGTGCTAGAGCGAAGGGATCCTACGAGCAGTACTTC.

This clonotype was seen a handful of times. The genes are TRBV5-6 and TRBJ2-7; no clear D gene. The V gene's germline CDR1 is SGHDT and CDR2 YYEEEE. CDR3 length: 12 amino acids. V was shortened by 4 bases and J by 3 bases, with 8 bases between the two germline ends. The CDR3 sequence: CASSTDFYEQYF. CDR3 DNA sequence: TGTGCCAGCAGCACCGACTTCTACGAGCAGTACTTC.

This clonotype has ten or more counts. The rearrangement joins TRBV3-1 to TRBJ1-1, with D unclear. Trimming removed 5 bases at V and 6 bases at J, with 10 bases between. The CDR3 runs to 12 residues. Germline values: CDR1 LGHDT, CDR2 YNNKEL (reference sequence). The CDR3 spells CASSNHGSEAFF. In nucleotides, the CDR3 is TGTGCCAGCAGCAACCATGGCTCTGAAGCTTTCTTT.